The clone carrying this T cell receptor beta chain was observed a few times. The data were obtained in a study of response to subunit inactivated influenza vaccine. A single record per CDR3 protein comes from TCRdb applying MiXCR to the RT-PCR reads. The sample consists of 500,000 to 650,000 distinct CDR3 sequences, approximately 7.1% of them appearing once. Germline V gene sequence: CDR1 SGHRS, CDR2 YFSETQ. This CDR3 comprises 15 residues. V was shortened by 0 bases and J by 0 bases, with 7 bases between the two germline ends. The sample was PBMCs from blood, taken about 24 months after vaccination. The chain employs TRBV5-1 and TRBJ2-1; D uncertain. The origin of this receptor is a man aged 50 to 69 who received an inactivated influenza vaccine. The CDR3 is CASSLAESSYNEQFF. The CDR3 bases are TGCGCCAGCAGCTTGGCAGAAAGCTCCTACAATGAGCAGTTCTTC.